This TCR beta chain is from a study of blood T cells in healthy people across ages (dated by TCRdb to 2015 to 2017). Regarding the complete study: In model experiments, template switching captured roughly one uniquely barcoded TCR beta cDNA molecule for every two T cells. Using deep sequencing normalized with unique cDNA molecular identifiers, the study measured how TCR beta repertoire diversity changes with age. Donors were grouped into four age groups: young (average roughly 17 years), middle-aged (around 39), aged (about 60) and long-lived (about 82). To avoid experimental bias, donors of different ages were distributed randomly across sequencing lanes. The study analyzed two additional independent replicas of 1 million unique cDNA reads from the same blood draw for two donors, one aged 18 to 30 and one aged 80 or older. Study-wide conclusions, independent of this receptor: Conclusive comparison of naive and antigen-experienced compartments was prevented by the profiling of bulk unsorted PBMCs. The long-lived group showed more naive CD4+ T cells, fewer expanded clones and increased TCR diversity than the aged group, suggesting age selection. As age increased, observed TCR beta diversity per million T cells dropped in a roughly linear way, and a significant reduction was already evident by age 40. Because donor CMV infection status was unknown, age-related changes in expanded clonotypes were potentially confounded. Observed TCR beta diversity correlated strongly with the percentage of naive T cells measured by flow cytometry. Total diversity estimates from one million sequenced T cells were considered lower bounds and underestimates.

From its cysteine to its phenylalanine, the CDR3 spans 12 amino acids. Left in the record is the CDR3 DNA by itself, 36 bases read in frame from the first base. In the germline V gene, CDR1 corresponds to SGHRS and CDR2 to YFSETQ. A distance of 6 bases separates the germline ends of V and J, which lose 1 base and 7 bases respectively. The donors were roughly 40 Caucasian individuals from Russia, aged roughly 6 to 100 years, who were systemically healthy. Roughly 11 milliliters of peripheral blood were drawn from each donor into EDTA-treated Vacutainer tubes. Ficoll-Paque density-gradient centrifugation was used to isolate PBMCs, with at least 7 million per sample. Total RNA, at least 6 micrograms per sample, was extracted from PBMCs with Trizol reagent. The percentages of naive CD45RAhigh/CD27high T cells were determined by flow cytometry on a PBMC aliquot from every donor. The method behind the library was 5' RACE. Sequenced on an Illumina HiSeq 2500. A second PCR of about 7 to 12 cycles was run with a J-beta primer mix and a sample-barcoded 5' primer. Each TCR beta cDNA molecule received a unique molecular identifier from a template-switch 5' adaptor carrying 12 random nucleotides. At least 2.5 million CDR3-containing paired-end reads were obtained from each sample. First-strand cDNA synthesis was performed from all RNA using the Mint cDNA synthesis kit, with priming by a TRBC-specific oligonucleotide. Following uracil-DNA glycosylase treatment, a first 18-cycle PCR with universal primers M1SS and BC2_uni_R was performed on all cDNA. Under the source paper's analysis protocol: For normalization, 1 million high-quality reads, each with a distinct molecular identifier, were randomly selected from each sample. Instead of being binned into consensus sequences, reads with shared molecular identifiers were discarded. MiTCR, run with a Q25 quality threshold and the strictest error-elimination algorithm, handled CDR3 identification, clonotype clustering and error correction. Lower-bound total TCR beta diversity was estimated with a nonparametric unseen species model using Euler transformation. TCRdb itself trimmed the public reads at Q25 with fastp, ran MiXCR and retained productive beta chains. Here each entry gathers all rows of one CDR3 protein and keeps the most common genes and DNA. In this record, the V and J calls reflect TCRdb's handling and not the investigators' own analysis. For this sample the table gives hundreds of thousands of distinct CDR3 sequences, of which around 41% were detected only once. The top ten hold about 30% of the sample.

This clonotype came up a few times. The antigen it binds to is not known. Base qualities are missing; no much larger clone stands one base away. The sample was blood. The source of this sequence is a man older than 75 in good health. The chain employs TRBV5-1 and TRBJ2-1; the D gene identity is not certain. CDR3 protein: CASSLPQNEQFF. The nucleotide sequence reads TGCGCCAGCAGCTTGCCGCAGAATGAGCAGTTCTTC.